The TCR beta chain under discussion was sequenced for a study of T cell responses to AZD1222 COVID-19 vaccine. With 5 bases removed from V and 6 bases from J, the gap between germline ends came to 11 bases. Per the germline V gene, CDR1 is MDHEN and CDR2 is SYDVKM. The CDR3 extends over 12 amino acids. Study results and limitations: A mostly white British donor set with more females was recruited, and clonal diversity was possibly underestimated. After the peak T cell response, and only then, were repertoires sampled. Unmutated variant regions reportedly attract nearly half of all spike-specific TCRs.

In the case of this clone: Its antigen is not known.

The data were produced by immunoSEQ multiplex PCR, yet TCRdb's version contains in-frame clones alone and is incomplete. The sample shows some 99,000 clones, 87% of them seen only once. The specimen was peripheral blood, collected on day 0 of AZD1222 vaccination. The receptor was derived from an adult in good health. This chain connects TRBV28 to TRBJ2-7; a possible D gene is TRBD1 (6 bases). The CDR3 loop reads CASSKGQREQYF. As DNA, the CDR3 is TGTGCCAGCAGTAAAGGACAGCGCGAGCAGTACTTC.